These 26 T cell receptor beta chains came from one sample sequenced in a study of beta chain features in type 1 diabetes. Expressed TCRB transcripts were sequenced after all isolated RNA was converted to cDNA. The protocol was immunoSEQ multiplex PCR, while the TCRdb copy is restricted to in-frame clones and leaves out a portion. The table has roughly 400,000 clones, over 12% seen once; the top ten hold approximately 0.019%. Material for sequencing was naive CD4+ T cells from blood. These TCRs come from a woman in her late teens or twenties in good health.

This rearrangement joins TRBV7-2 to TRBJ1-1; the D gene is possibly TRBD1 (6 bases). The V end lost 5 bases, the J end lost 1 base, and 11 bases lay between the germline ends. The CDR3 runs 14 residues. Germline CDR1 and CDR2: SGHTA and FQGNSA. The chain's CDR3 is CASSPGGANTEAFF. The CDR3 DNA is TGTGCCAGCAGCCCGGGGGGGGCGAACACTGAAGCTTTCTTT. The variable domain in full, with the rest retrieved from reference TRBV7-2 and TRBJ1-1, is GAGVSQSPSNKVTEKGKDVELRCDPISGHTALYWYRQSLGQGLEFLIYFQGNSAPDKSGLPSDRFSAERTGGSVSTLTIQRTQQEDSAVYLCASSPGGANTEAFFGQGTRLTVV.

The chain couples TRBV27 to TRBJ2-5; 8 bases fit TRBD1. This CDR3 is 15 amino acids long. After removal of 6 bases from V and 5 bases from J, the junction contained 11 bases not matched to a gene. Germline CDR1 reads MNHEY; CDR2 reads SMNVEV (reference sequence). The CDR3 DNA reads as TGTGCCAGCAGCGTCCGCAGGGGGCGTGGGGAGACCCAGTACTTC. Encoded protein: CASSVRRGRGETQYF.

This clone has only a few counts. In DNA, the CDR3 is TGTGCCACCAGCAGAGACCAGGGGGCAGCTAATGAAAAACTGTTTTTT. It encodes CATSRDQGAANEKLFF. This chain connects TRBV15 to TRBJ1-4, with 8 nucleotides matching TRBD1. The germline V gene has CDR1 LNHNV and CDR2 YYDKDF (reference sequence). Germline trimming cut 0 bases from V and 3 bases from J; bases unmatched to any gene: 3. The CDR3 loop spans 16 amino acids.

This clone appeared a few times. The CDR3 region has the DNA TGTGCCAGCAGTTTACGGGAGAGGTACAATGAGCAGTTCTTC. The encoded protein is CASSLRERYNEQFF. The chain has TRBV27 and TRBJ2-1, with D maybe TRBD2 (6 bases). Germline V gives CDR1 MNHEY, CDR2 SMNVEV (reference sequence). The germline V and J ends were trimmed by 2 bases and 4 bases, with 9 bases remaining between them. The CDR3 length is 14 residues.

The chain links TRBV9 to TRBJ2-1, with 10 nucleotides matching TRBD2. Trimming at V came to 3 bases and at J to 6 bases, leaving 12 bases not matched to a gene. The CDR3 length is 17 residues. From germline, CDR1 is SGDLS and CDR2 YYNGEE. CDR3 nucleotides: TGTGCCAGCAGCGCCCGAGGAGCGGGAGGGCCCAGCAATGAGCAGTTCTTC. Encoded protein: CASSARGAGGPSNEQFF.

A few counts support this clone. This chain links TRBV4-2 with TRBJ1-1, with D maybe TRBD1 (6 bases). V lost 3 bases and J 4 bases, leaving 9 bases between the germline ends. The CDR3 has 13 amino acids. CDR1 and CDR2 from the germline V gene are LGHNA and YNFKEQ. The CDR3 sequence is CASSQGGRTEAFF. CDR3 sequence (DNA): TGTGCCAGCAGCCAGGGGGGGCGCACTGAAGCTTTCTTT.

The gene calls are TRBV5-1 and TRBJ2-3, with D possibly being TRBD1 (5 bases). Germline V gene data show CDR1 as SGHRS and CDR2 as YFSETQ. The ends were cut back, 1 base at V and 3 bases at J, with 9 bases in the middle. The CDR3 has 14 residues. Here the CDR3 reads CASSLNRGTDTQYF. CDR3 nucleotide sequence: TGCGCCAGCAGCTTGAATAGGGGTACAGATACGCAGTATTTT.

The sample holds one count of this clone. V usage is TRBV18 and J usage is TRBJ1-4, with 8 bases identical to TRBD1. After removal of 6 bases from V and 0 bases from J, the junction contained 12 bases not matched to a gene. The germline V gene encodes CDR1 KGHSH and CDR2 LQKENI. There are 18 residues in the CDR3. The CDR3 DNA reads TGTGCCAGCTCTCTTATGACCGGGACAGGCCCAACTAATGAAAAACTGTTTTTT. Translating it yields CASSLMTGTGPTNEKLFF.

This clone has more than one count but fewer than ten. V usage is TRBV28 and J usage is TRBJ2-1, with D hard to call. V lost 6 bases and J 4 bases, leaving 13 bases between the germline ends. The CDR3 has 14 amino acids. Looked up from germline, CDR1 is MDHEN and CDR2 is SYDVKM. DNA for the CDR3: TGTGCCAGCAGCCCCGAAGTGGCTTACAATGAGCAGTTCTTC. It translates to CASSPEVAYNEQFF. Supplemented by reference TRBV28 and TRBJ2-1, the full variable domain reads DVKVTQSSRYLVKRTGEKVFLECVQDMDHENMFWYRQDPGLGLRLIYFSYDVKMKEKGDIPEGYSVSREKKERFSLILESASTNQTSMYLCASSPEVAYNEQFFGPGTRLTVL.

This clone was counted a few times. The rearrangement joins TRBV30 to TRBJ2-7; the D gene is possibly TRBD2 (5 bases). Germline CDR1 and CDR2: GTSNPN and SVGIG (reference sequence). Trimming took off 3 bases at V and 0 bases at J, with 9 bases between the two ends. The CDR3 length is 13 residues. CDR3 bases: TGTGCCTGGAGGACTATGGACTCCTACGAGCAGTACTTC. It specifies CAWRTMDSYEQYF. The full variable domain, with the rest looked up from reference TRBV30 and TRBJ2-7, is SQTIHQWPATLVQPVGSPLSLECTVEGTSNPNLYWYRQAAGRGLQLLFYSVGIGQISSEVPQNLSASRPQDRQFILSSKKLLLSDSGFYLCAWRTMDSYEQYFGPGTRLTVT.

This chain uses TRBV6-1 with TRBJ2-1; tentatively, D is TRBD1 (7 bases). Trimming took off 4 bases at V and 13 bases at J, with 26 bases between the two ends. Germline assignment: CDR1 MNHNS and CDR2 SASEGT. The CDR3 is 16 residues long. CDR3 nucleotide sequence: TGTGCCAGCAGTGGAAGCTGGGGACAGAGGGGGGTGGGACAGTTCTTC. As protein: CASSGSWGQRGVGQFF.

This clone was detected only a few times. V and J are TRBV7-2 and TRBJ2-7; TRBD1 aligns across 9 bases. Trimming took 6 bases from V and 3 from J; bases not matched to a gene: 9. CDR1 SGHTA and CDR2 FQGNSA come from the germline V gene. The CDR3 spans 15 residues. The CDR3 DNA follows: TGTGCCAGCAGTCCCCCCCGGACAGGGGTCTACGAGCAGTACTTC. Its translation: CASSPPRTGVYEQYF.

This clone was counted a few times. V gene TRBV18 combines with J gene TRBJ2-3; D remains unclear. Germline CDR1 and CDR2: KGHSH and LQKENI. The CDR3 extends over 14 amino acids. Trimming took off 3 bases at V and 0 bases at J, with 7 bases between the two ends. CDR3 coding DNA: TGTGCCAGCTCACCTCGTGCGAGCACAGATACGCAGTATTTT. It encodes CASSPRASTDTQYF.

This rearrangement joins TRBV7-9 to TRBJ2-3, with 10 bases lining up with TRBD1. The junction had 15 bases not matched to a gene; V was cut back by 4 bases and J by 5 bases. There are 18 residues in the CDR3. Germline CDR1 SEHNR, CDR2 FQNEAQ (reference sequence). CDR3 DNA: TGTGCCAGCAGCTCCCGACCGTGGAGGGACAGGGGATTAGATACGCAGTATTTT. This gives the protein CASSSRPWRDRGLDTQYF.

A note on this clone: One junction end disagrees with the germline gene, perhaps due to a read error. The chain combines TRBV6-1 with TRBJ2-7, with D possibly matching TRBD1 (5 bases). The CDR3 sequence is 14 residues long. In germline, CDR1 is MNHNS, CDR2 SASEGT. The CDR3 protein is CASSRATDSHEQYF. CDR3 DNA: TGTGCCAGCAGTAGGGCGACAGACTCCCACGAGCAGTACTTC.

This clone was observed a few times. The CDR3, as DNA: TGTGCCAGTAACCCGACTAGCGGAGGCACCTACGAGCAGTACTTC. Its translation is CASNPTSGGTYEQYF. The rearrangement uses TRBV19 and TRBJ2-7, with 9 positions matching TRBD2. The germline gives CDR1 LNHDA, CDR2 SQIVND (reference sequence). The CDR3 length is 15 residues. V lost 7 bases to trimming and J lost 2 bases; unmatched junction nucleotides: 9.

J is TRBJ2-3 and V is TRBV5-1; a possible D gene is TRBD2 (6 bases). Germline V CDR1 and CDR2: SGHRS, YFSETQ. Deletions cut 0 bases from V and 1 base from J, with 9 bases between. This CDR3 spans 15 amino acids. The CDR3 loop reads CASSLGGGRTDTQYF. CDR3 bases: TGCGCCAGCAGCTTGGGGGGAGGTCGCACAGATACGCAGTATTTT. Variable domain in full (rest from reference TRBV5-1 and TRBJ2-3): KAGVTQTPRYLIKTRGQQVTLSCSPISGHRSVSWYQQTPGQGLQFLFEYFSETQRNKGNFPGRFSGRQFSNSRSEMNVSTLELGDSALYLCASSLGGGRTDTQYFGPGTRLTVL.

The chain links TRBV11-2 to TRBJ2-7; D may be TRBD2 (5 bases). V dropped 1 base and J dropped 6 bases, with 16 bases sitting between them. CDR3 size: 15 residues. Germline V gene data show CDR1 as SGHAT and CDR2 as FQNNGV. The CDR3 region has the DNA TGTGCCAGCAGCTTAGGCGGTCCGAGGGCCCCCGAGCAGTACTTC. Its translation: CASSLGGPRAPEQYF.

J is TRBJ2-6 and V is TRBV4-3; 8 positions match TRBD1. The V gene end was trimmed by 3 bases and the J gene end by 13 bases; junction bases not matched to a gene: 11. This CDR3 is built from 15 residues. Germline CDR1 and CDR2: LGHNA and YSLEER. CDR3 in DNA: TGCGCCAGCAGCCAGGCGGGGACAGGCCTTCAAGTCCTGACTTTC. Its protein is CASSQAGTGLQVLTF.

This clone was seen a few times. V is TRBV30 and J is TRBJ1-5, with a weak D call TRBD1 (6 bases). V shed 2 bases and J shed 6 bases, with 14 bases lying between them. Germline V lookup: CDR1 GTSNPN, CDR2 SVGIG (reference sequence). The CDR3 runs to 14 residues. The CDR3 nucleotides are TGTGCCTGGAGTACAGGGTCGTTAACTCAGCCCCAGCATTTT. Amino acid sequence: CAWSTGSLTQPQHF.

This clone was detected only a few times. The V call is TRBV6-5, the J call TRBJ1-2, with TRBD1 identical over 7 bases. Germline assignment: CDR1 MNHEY and CDR2 SVGAGI. The CDR3 has 13 amino acids. V gave up 5 bases and J gave up 6 bases; unmatched junction bases: 6. CDR3: CASSLDRADGYTF. CDR3 nucleotide sequence: TGTGCCAGCAGTCTTGACAGGGCAGATGGCTACACCTTC.

This clone was detected a few times. The rearrangement joins TRBV9 to TRBJ2-1; a possible D gene is TRBD2 (7 bases). The CDR3 covers 15 residues. Trimming pared 3 bases from V and 7 bases from J, leaving 17 bases between. In germline, CDR1 is SGDLS, CDR2 YYNGEE. The CDR3 here is CASSGGGLLQNEQFF. The CDR3 DNA reads as TGTGCCAGCAGCGGAGGGGGACTACTACAAAATGAGCAGTTCTTC.

This chain connects TRBV23-1 to TRBJ2-2; TRBD2 might be the D (6 bases). TRBV23-1 is placed among ORFs of uncertain function. Trimming cost V 1 base and J 7 bases, with 19 bases left between them. The CDR3 is 17 amino acids. The CDR3 nucleotides are TGCGCCAGCAGTCAATGTTCTCCGGACCGGCGGGGCGGGGAGCTGTTTTTT. This gives the protein CASSQCSPDRRGGELFF.

This clone has only a few counts. The CDR3 region is CAWRARAGSGANVLTF. In nucleotides, the CDR3 is TGTGCCTGGAGGGCAAGAGCGGGTTCCGGGGCCAACGTCCTGACTTTC. V and J are TRBV30 and TRBJ2-6; perhaps TRBD2 as D (6 bases). Trimming pared 3 bases from V and 4 bases from J, leaving 16 bases between. The germline V gene encodes CDR1 GTSNPN and CDR2 SVGIG (reference sequence). The length of the CDR3 is 16 residues.

This clone was detected only once. This chain links TRBV9 with TRBJ2-1; TRBD2 matches 8 bases. This CDR3 is built from 16 residues. Germline V gene data show CDR1 as SGDLS and CDR2 as YYNGEE. The V segment lost 6 bases and the J segment 4 bases; nucleotides outside the gene matches: 12. CDR3: CASTQELAGLYNEQFF. The CDR3 DNA is TGTGCCAGCACCCAGGAGTTAGCGGGATTATACAATGAGCAGTTCTTC.

In its sample, this clone was seen a few times. The chain combines TRBV30 with TRBJ1-1; no firm D call. Germline lookup yields CDR1 GTSNPN and CDR2 SVGIG (reference sequence). V was cut by 0 bases and J by 0 bases, with 8 bases left in between. This CDR3 is 14 amino acids long. The CDR3 sequence is CAWSVLGVNTEAFF. The CDR3, as DNA: TGTGCCTGGAGTGTACTCGGGGTGAACACTGAAGCTTTCTTT.